The clone carrying this T cell receptor (beta chain) has only one observation. Sequencing used immunoSEQ multiplex PCR; TCRdb keeps in-frame clones, though not all of them. The sample consists of millions of clones, roughly 95% of them appearing once. The donors were all Caucasian adults (living in Nashville, Tennessee). The authors divided CD4+ cells into CD45RA+ naive and CD45RA-negative memory subsets. These data come from a study of shared clonotypes between healthy human individuals. The sample consisted of naive CD4+ T cells sorted from blood. Sample subset: CD45RA+ positively selected. This TCR was sampled from a man aged 18 to 30 in good health.

The CDR3 nucleotides read TGTGCCAGCAGCTCGAGGACAGGGGGGGCAGATACGCAGTATTTT. Translated, it gives CASSSRTGGADTQYF. The chain combines TRBV7-3 with TRBJ2-3, with TRBD1 identical over 10 bases. The V gene end was trimmed by 4 bases and the J gene end by 4 bases; junction bases not matched to a gene: 5. The CDR3 spans 15 residues. Germline V gene lookup returns CDR1 SGHTA and CDR2 FQGTGA.